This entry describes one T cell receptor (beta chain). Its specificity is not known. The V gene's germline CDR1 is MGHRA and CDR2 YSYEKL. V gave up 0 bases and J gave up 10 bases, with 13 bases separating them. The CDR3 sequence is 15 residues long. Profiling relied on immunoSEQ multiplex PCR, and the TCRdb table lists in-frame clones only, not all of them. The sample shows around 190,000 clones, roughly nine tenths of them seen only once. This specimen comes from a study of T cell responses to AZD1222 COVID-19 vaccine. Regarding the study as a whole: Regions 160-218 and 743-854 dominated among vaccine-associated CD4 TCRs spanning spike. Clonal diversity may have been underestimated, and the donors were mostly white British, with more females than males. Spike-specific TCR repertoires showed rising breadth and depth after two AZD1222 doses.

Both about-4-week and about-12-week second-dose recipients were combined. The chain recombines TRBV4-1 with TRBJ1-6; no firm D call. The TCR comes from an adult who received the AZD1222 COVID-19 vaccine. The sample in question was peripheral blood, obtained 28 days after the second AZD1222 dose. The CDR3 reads CASSQDTGRGSPLHF. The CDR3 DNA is TGCGCCAGCAGCCAAGATACCGGGAGAGGGTCACCCCTCCACTTT.